These 27 T cell receptor beta chains originate from one sample sequenced in a study of vaccination and CD4 T cells after COVID-19. Specified treatment: approximately 10-day PBMC culture with coronavirus spike peptide pools or control peptides (ViraFEST assay). These TCRs' antigens remain unknown. The Oncomine TCR Beta short-read assay sequenced DNA from cultured CD4+ T cells. TCRdb re-analysed the PCR reads in MiXCR, keeping a single row per CDR3 protein. The sample carries 15,000 to 25,000 distinct CDR3 sequences, roughly 56% recorded once. Material: CD4+ T cells from blood, cultured in vitro. The receptors derive from a human donor who had recovered from COVID-19.

V usage is TRBV6-1 and J usage is TRBJ2-7; 10 bases are a match to TRBD1. Trimming at V came to 7 bases and at J to 7 bases, leaving 16 bases not matched to a gene. The CDR3 runs 16 residues. Per the germline V gene, CDR1 is MNHNS and CDR2 is SASEGT. CDR3 bases: TGTGCCAGCACCTCGACAGGGGGCGAGGGAGCGAGGGAGCAGTACTTC. Translating it yields CASTSTGGEGAREQYF.

The V and J genes are TRBV6-2 or TRBV6-3 and TRBJ1-5, with a tentative D call TRBD1 (5 bases). CDR1 is MNHEY, CDR2 SVGEGT, per germline. The CDR3 is 15 amino acids. V lost 4 bases and J lost 1, with 11 bases in between. The CDR3 DNA is TGTGCCAGCAGTTCTACAGGATTAAGCAATCAGCCCCAGCATTTT. This gives the protein CASSSTGLSNQPQHF.

In regard to this clonotype: Relative to the germline gene, one junction end is altered; a read error may explain this. The rearrangement joins TRBV5-3 to TRBJ2-5, with 7 bases fitting TRBD1. TRBV5-3 is reported as an ORF; its role is uncertain. The CDR3 totals 13 residues. The DNA of the CDR3 is TGTGCCAGCAGCTTGAGGGGGCGAGAGACCCAGTACTTC. Its protein product is CASSLRGRETQYF.

The sample holds one count of this clonotype. The chain is built from TRBV7-9 and TRBJ1-2; unclear D gene. Germline values: CDR1 SEHNR, CDR2 FQNEAQ (reference sequence). Trimming pared 3 bases from V and 7 bases from J, leaving 9 bases between. The CDR3 consists of 12 residues. The CDR3 DNA follows: TGTGCCAGCAGCTTGGAGGTCGGTGGCTACACCTTC. This sequence encodes CASSLEVGGYTF.

This rearrangement joins TRBV2 to TRBJ1-1; D remains ambiguous. The CDR3 sequence is 13 residues long. Trimming removed 4 bases at V and 1 base at J, with 7 bases between. Germline V lookup: CDR1 SNHLY, CDR2 FYNNEI. The CDR3 region is CASSVAENTEAFF. CDR3 sequence (DNA): TGTGCCAGCAGTGTGGCAGAGAACACTGAAGCTTTCTTT.

The chain combines TRBV7-2 with TRBJ1-2; 12 bases map to TRBD1. The CDR3 extends over 17 amino acids. Germline CDR1 SGHTA, CDR2 FQGNSA. Trimming removed 0 bases from V and 8 bases from J; junction bases left unmatched: 10. The CDR3 DNA reads as TGTGCCAGCAGCTTAGCCGGGGGACAGGGGGCGCGTGAGGGCTACACCTTC. Translating gives CASSLAGGQGAREGYTF.

This clonotype came up a few times. V usage is TRBV20-1 and J usage is TRBJ2-7, with TRBD1 matching 7 bases. The junction had 9 bases not matched to a gene; V was cut back by 5 bases and J by 2 bases. Per germline, CDR1 DFQATT and CDR2 SNEGSKA (reference sequence). CDR3 size: 14 residues. The CDR3 DNA sequence: TGCAGTGCTGCTACCCGGGACAGAACCTACGAGCAGTACTTC. Amino acid sequence: CSAATRDRTYEQYF.

The chain links TRBV7-2 to TRBJ1-1; no clear D gene. The CDR3 loop spans 11 amino acids. Germline V gene lookup returns CDR1 SGHTA and CDR2 FQGNSA. Trimming took off 4 bases at V and 7 bases at J, with 7 bases between the two ends. The CDR3, as DNA: TGTGCCAGCAGCTCAAGGATTGAAGCTTTCTTT. Residues: CASSSRIEAFF.

This clonotype was counted only a few times. V usage is TRBV20-1 and J usage is TRBJ1-5; 7 nucleotides line up with TRBD1. This CDR3 comprises 14 residues. In germline, CDR1 is DFQATT, CDR2 SNEGSKA (reference sequence). The V and J ends lost 5 bases and 4 bases, in that order; junction bases with no gene match: 8. The CDR3 protein is CSAPVPGGNQPQHF. The CDR3 nucleotides read TGCAGTGCTCCCGTTCCAGGGGGGAATCAGCCCCAGCATTTT.

The chain couples TRBV5-5 to TRBJ1-2, with D unresolved. V dropped 1 base and J dropped 2 bases, with 18 bases sitting between them. Per the germline V gene, CDR1 is SGHKS and CDR2 is YYEKEE (reference sequence). The length of the CDR3 is 17 residues. CDR3 coding DNA: TGTGCCAGCAGCTTGACCCCGCAGACACAGTACAACTATGGCTACACCTTC. Translating it yields CASSLTPQTQYNYGYTF.

This chain joins TRBV6-2 or TRBV6-3 and TRBJ2-7; possibly TRBD1 for D (6 bases). V was trimmed by 2 bases and J by 7 bases, leaving 18 bases between them. The CDR3 has 15 residues. Germline CDR1 reads MNHEY; CDR2 reads SVGEGT. The CDR3 DNA is TGTGCCAGCAGTTACGCAGGGGCCTTTTTAGGGGAGCAGTACTTC. Translated, it gives CASSYAGAFLGEQYF.

The V gene is TRBV15, the J gene TRBJ1-1; D is undetermined. Trimming removed 0 bases from V and 2 bases from J, with 10 bases in between. The CDR3 is 15 residues long. Germline CDR1 LNHNV, CDR2 YYDKDF (reference sequence). The CDR3 nucleotides are TGTGCCACCAGCAGAGAAACAACCCTCAACACTGAAGCTTTCTTT. Amino acids: CATSRETTLNTEAFF.

CDR3 nucleotide sequence: TGTGCCAGCAGTCGACCGGGACAGGGGGGCACTGAAGCTTTCTTT. Translation: CASSRPGQGGTEAFF. This chain connects TRBV6-1 to TRBJ1-1, with TRBD1 matching over 11 bases. After removal of 5 bases from V and 4 bases from J, the junction contained 6 bases not matched to a gene. The CDR3 totals 15 residues. Germline CDR1 reads MNHNS; CDR2 reads SASEGT.

CDR3 loop: CASSQGGGDYEQYF. CDR3 DNA: TGTGCCAGCAGCCAAGGCGGCGGGGACTACGAGCAGTACTTC. This chain joins TRBV7-3 and TRBJ2-7, with D possibly matching TRBD2 (6 bases). Deletions cut 5 bases from V and 3 bases from J, with 14 bases between. This CDR3 comprises 14 residues. Looked up from germline, CDR1 is SGHTA and CDR2 is FQGTGA.

The J gene is TRBJ2-2, the V gene TRBV27, with 8 bases fitting TRBD2. Germline V lookup: CDR1 MNHEY, CDR2 SMNVEV (reference sequence). Germline trimming cut 5 bases from V and 7 bases from J; bases unmatched to any gene: 9. CDR3 size: 15 residues. The CDR3 DNA reads TGTGCCAGCAGTCCTCTAGCGGGTACGGGCGGGGAGCTGTTTTTT. Translating it yields CASSPLAGTGGELFF.

The V call is TRBV7-9, the J call TRBJ2-1, with no clear D. Germline loops: CDR1 SEHNR, CDR2 FQNEAQ (reference sequence). The CDR3 length is 14 residues. Trimming pared 4 bases from V and 8 bases from J, leaving 15 bases between. The CDR3 region is CASSYGHPWDEQFF. Here the CDR3 DNA reads TGTGCCAGCAGCTACGGGCATCCCTGGGATGAGCAGTTCTTC.

The chain uses TRBV20-1 and TRBJ2-7; tentatively, D is TRBD1 (5 bases). The CDR3 length is 15 residues. The germline V gene encodes CDR1 DFQATT and CDR2 SNEGSKA (reference sequence). The V end lost 0 bases, the J end lost 3 bases, and 15 bases lay between the germline ends. The CDR3 nucleotides read TGCAGTGCTAGAGATTACGACAGTACCCTCTACGAGCAGTACTTC. It translates to CSARDYDSTLYEQYF.

This clonotype was picked up a small number of times. This chain connects TRBV27 to TRBJ1-1; TRBD1 aligns across 9 bases. Germline V gene lookup returns CDR1 MNHEY and CDR2 SMNVEV (reference sequence). The J segment lost 7 bases and the V segment lost 6 bases, leaving 6 bases of the junction unmatched. This CDR3 has 13 amino acids. The CDR3: CASSRQGVGEAFF. CDR3 nucleotide sequence: TGTGCCAGCAGCCGACAGGGGGTGGGTGAAGCTTTCTTT.

The chain is built from TRBV4-1 and TRBJ1-2; D is unclear. The CDR3 runs 16 residues. V was cut by 2 bases and J by 4 bases, with 17 bases left in between. Germline lookup yields CDR1 MGHRA and CDR2 YSYEKL. The DNA for the CDR3 is TGCGCCAGCAGCCAACCGCACAAGGGAGCGCCCTATGGCTACACCTTC. Translation: CASSQPHKGAPYGYTF.

This chain uses TRBV7-6 with TRBJ1-1, with D perhaps TRBD1 (5 bases). This CDR3 is built from 14 residues. Germline values: CDR1 SGHVS, CDR2 FNYEAQ. The ends were cut back, 2 bases at V and 4 bases at J, with 11 bases in the middle. In nucleotides, the CDR3 is TGTGCCAGCAGCTTAACGCAGGGTTCCACTGAAGCTTTCTTT. It codes for CASSLTQGSTEAFF.

This clonotype occurred once. V is TRBV20-1 and J is TRBJ2-5, with 8 bases that match TRBD2. This CDR3 comprises 14 residues. Germline V gene lookup returns CDR1 DFQATT and CDR2 SNEGSKA (reference sequence). The junction had 9 bases not matched to a gene; V was cut back by 6 bases and J by 3 bases. The CDR3 DNA reads TGCAGTGCCCAACGGGAACTAGCGGAAGAGACCCAGTACTTC. Translating gives CSAQRELAEETQYF.

The chain employs TRBV30 and TRBJ2-3, with D unresolved. Trimming took 1 base from V and 4 from J, leaving 3 bases between them. Germline V lookup: CDR1 GTSNPN, CDR2 SVGIG (reference sequence). The CDR3 spans 11 residues. CDR3 in DNA: TGTGCCTGGAGTGAAGCAGATACGCAGTATTTT. This sequence encodes CAWSEADTQYF.

This chain's CDR3 is CASKSRVGETQYF. The CDR3 DNA follows: TGTGCCAGCAAATCCAGGGTGGGAGAGACCCAGTACTTC. This sequence joins TRBV28 and TRBJ2-5; maybe TRBD1 (5 bases). CDR1 and CDR2 (germline): MDHEN, SYDVKM. The CDR3 covers 13 residues. Trimming took 7 bases from V and 4 from J, leaving 13 bases between them.

The chain recombines TRBV7-2 with TRBJ2-1, with D possibly TRBD2 on 5 matching bases. Germline V lookup: CDR1 SGHTA, CDR2 FQGNSA. V lost 1 base and J 4 bases, leaving 8 bases between the germline ends. The CDR3 covers 14 residues. The CDR3 region is CASSLGGYYNEQFF. The CDR3 DNA reads as TGTGCCAGCAGCTTAGGCGGGTATTACAATGAGCAGTTCTTC.

This clonotype was detected a few times. The chain employs TRBV5-3 and TRBJ1-1; D gene uncertain. TRBV5-3 is sorted into the ORF group, with uncertain function. Between the trimmed V and J ends, which lost 10 bases and 3 bases, there was a span of 16 bases. The CDR3 runs 13 residues. The CDR3, as DNA: TGTGCCGATACTTTCGCGGCGTACACTGAAGCTTTCTTT. The encoded protein is CADTFAAYTEAFF.

This chain connects TRBV20-1 to TRBJ2-5; tentatively, D is TRBD2 (5 bases). Looked up from germline, CDR1 is DFQATT and CDR2 is SNEGSKA (reference sequence). The CDR3 is made up of 16 amino acids. V lost 3 bases to trimming and J lost 2 bases, with 19 bases between them. The CDR3 is CSASSISAGRQETQYF. CDR3 DNA sequence: TGCAGTGCTAGTTCCATTAGCGCCGGTAGGCAAGAGACCCAGTACTTC.

This clonotype was counted between two and nine times. This chain links TRBV24-1 with TRBJ2-5, with D perhaps TRBD2 (5 bases). The CDR3 consists of 15 residues. V lost 1 base to trimming and J lost 5 bases, with 13 bases between them. CDR1 and CDR2 from the germline V gene are KGHDR and SFDVKD. The CDR3 loop is CATSDLGGSGETQYF. The CDR3 bases are TGTGCCACCAGTGATTTAGGAGGATCTGGCGAGACCCAGTACTTC.